The entry that follows covers one T cell receptor beta chain sequence. The CDR3 contains 13 residues. Germline CDR1 and CDR2: LNHDA and SQIVND (reference sequence). V trimming: 6 bases; J trimming: 7 bases; junction bases outside the gene matches: 8. The data stem from a study of cytotoxic CD8 clonotypes in ibrutinib-treated CLL. About the research overall: Median treatment time before response sampling was 12 months, range 6 to 36. Sample averages reached around 270,000 productive templates and almost 95,000 productive rearrangements.

TCRdb's copy holds only in-frame clones and misses some; the assay was immunoSEQ multiplex PCR. Here the sample spans about 300,000 clones, about 72% being singletons. The gene calls are TRBV19 and TRBJ1-2; the match to TRBD1 covers 7 bases. The sequences come from PBMCs, collected at disease progression, from a patient treated with ibrutinib. This TCR was recovered from a human donor with chronic lymphocytic leukemia. The CDR3 nucleotides are TGTGCCAGTAGGGGGGACAGCTTGGTTGGCTACACCTTC. Translating it yields CASRGDSLVGYTF.